This TCR beta chain came from a study of T cell responses to AZD1222 COVID-19 vaccine. Overall study findings and caveats: Donors were chiefly white British, with a greater number of females, and clonal diversity was perhaps underestimated. Epitopes outside B.1.351 and B.1.1.7 mutated regions reportedly drew nearly half of spike TCRs.

The analysis combined second doses at about 4 or about 12 weeks. The CDR3 is 13 amino acids. CDR1 and CDR2 from the germline V gene are MGHDK and SYGVNS. V was clipped by 4 bases and J by 5 bases, with 11 bases between them. Method: immunoSEQ multiplex PCR; TCRdb's copy keeps in-frame clones and lacks some. The data show 150,000 or so clones, over 80% seen once. On this clone itself: Antigen: not known.

The sequencing used peripheral blood, collected 28 days after the second AZD1222 dose. The sequence was obtained from an adult who received the AZD1222 COVID-19 vaccine. The rearrangement links TRBV25-1 to TRBJ1-1; no clear D. This CDR3 is CASSATQVTEAFF. The CDR3 nucleotides read TGTGCCAGCAGTGCAACACAAGTAACTGAAGCTTTCTTT.